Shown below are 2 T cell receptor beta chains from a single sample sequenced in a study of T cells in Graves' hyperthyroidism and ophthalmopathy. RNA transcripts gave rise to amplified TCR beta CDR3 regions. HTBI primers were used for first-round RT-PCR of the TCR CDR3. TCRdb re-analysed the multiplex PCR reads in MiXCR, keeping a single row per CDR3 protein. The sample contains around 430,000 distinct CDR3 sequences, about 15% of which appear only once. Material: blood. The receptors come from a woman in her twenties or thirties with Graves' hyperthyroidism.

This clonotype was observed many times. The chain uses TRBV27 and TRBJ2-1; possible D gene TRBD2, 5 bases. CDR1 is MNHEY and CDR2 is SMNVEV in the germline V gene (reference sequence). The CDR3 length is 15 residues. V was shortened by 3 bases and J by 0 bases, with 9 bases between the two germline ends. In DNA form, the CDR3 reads TGTGCCAGCAGTTTGGACTCTAGCTCCTACAATGAGCAGTTCTTC. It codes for CASSLDSSSYNEQFF.

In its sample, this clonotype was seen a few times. The CDR3 sequence: CASSVGTTQETQYF. In DNA form, the CDR3 reads TGTGCCAGCAGCGTAGGGACTACCCAAGAGACCCAGTACTTC. The chain joins TRBV9 to TRBJ2-5; tentative D call: TRBD2 (6 bases). Germline V gene data show CDR1 as SGDLS and CDR2 as YYNGEE. Trimming took off 0 bases at V and 1 base at J, with 7 bases between the two ends. This CDR3 is 14 amino acids long.